The next 14 T cell receptor beta chains were all read from a single sample in a study of T cell responses to AZD1222 COVID-19 vaccine. Libraries were prepared by immunoSEQ multiplex PCR; TCRdb keeps only in-frame clonotypes and omits some of them. The sample yields around 60,000 clones, about 87% seen once. Sequencing used peripheral blood, obtained on day 0 of AZD1222 vaccination. These receptors came from an adult in good health.

This clone is a singleton in its sample. This rearrangement joins TRBV20-1 to TRBJ2-3; no clear D. CDR3 length: 11 amino acids. Germline loops: CDR1 DFQATT, CDR2 SNEGSKA (reference sequence). With 7 bases removed from V and 5 bases from J, the gap between germline ends came to 10 bases. DNA for the CDR3: TGCAGTGAGAGATCCGGAGATACGCAGTATTTT. Translated: CSERSGDTQYF.

The chain couples TRBV19 to TRBJ2-3; a possible D gene is TRBD1 (6 bases). The germline V and J ends were trimmed by 5 bases and 2 bases, with 11 bases remaining between them. Germline V gene lookup returns CDR1 LNHDA and CDR2 SQIVND (reference sequence). This CDR3 has 14 amino acids. CDR3 in DNA: TGTGCCAGTAGTCAGAGACAGGTCACAGATACGCAGTATTTT. Amino acid sequence: CASSQRQVTDTQYF.

This clone was seen more than once but under ten times. This chain joins TRBV7-9 and TRBJ1-4; 9 bases agree with TRBD1. Trimming took 3 bases from V and 7 from J; bases not matched to a gene: 3. The CDR3 consists of 14 residues. CDR1 is SEHNR, CDR2 FQNEAQ, per germline (reference sequence). This CDR3 reads CASSLAGQGEKLFF. The CDR3 coding sequence is TGTGCCAGCAGCTTGGCGGGACAGGGTGAAAAACTGTTTTTT.

The chain is built from TRBV7-8 and TRBJ1-4; 7 positions match TRBD1. This CDR3 region has 15 residues. V lost 5 bases, J lost 7 bases, and 10 bases stayed unmatched. Germline CDR1 is SGHVS and CDR2 is FQNEAQ. The CDR3 reads CASSATGAGGEKLFF. For the CDR3, the DNA is TGTGCCAGCAGCGCAACCGGGGCAGGGGGTGAAAAACTGTTTTTT.

The chain recombines TRBV6-5 with TRBJ1-3; D uncertain. This CDR3 is built from 14 residues. Germline lookup yields CDR1 MNHEY and CDR2 SVGAGI. V was shortened by 9 bases and J by 0 bases, with 12 bases between the two germline ends. DNA of the CDR3: TGTGCCAGTGGTCCCGCATCCTCTGGAAACACCATATATTTT. Translating gives CASGPASSGNTIYF.

J is TRBJ2-3 and V is TRBV2, with 7 bases identical to TRBD2. The germline gives CDR1 SNHLY, CDR2 FYNNEI. This CDR3 is 14 amino acids long. V lost 2 bases to trimming and J lost 3 bases; unmatched junction nucleotides: 2. The CDR3, as DNA: TGTGCCAGCAGTGAACTAGCGGAAACAGATACGCAGTATTTT. It yields the protein CASSELAETDTQYF.

The chain recombines TRBV7-9 with TRBJ2-7; D unclear. The ends were cut back, 5 bases at V and 1 base at J, with 6 bases in the middle. CDR1 is SEHNR, CDR2 FQNEAQ, per germline (reference sequence). There are 12 residues in the CDR3. The CDR3 DNA is TGTGCCAGCAGCCAAGGGTCCTACGAGCAGTACTTC. As protein: CASSQGSYEQYF.

V is TRBV4-1 and J is TRBJ1-2; 7 nucleotides match TRBD1. This CDR3 comprises 14 residues. The germline V gene has CDR1 MGHRA and CDR2 YSYEKL. The J segment lost 3 bases and the V segment lost 5 bases, leaving 6 bases of the junction unmatched. CDR3 in amino acids: CASSSPGQHYGYTF. CDR3 DNA sequence: TGCGCCAGCAGCTCTCCGGGACAGCACTATGGCTACACCTTC.

The chain combines TRBV19 with TRBJ1-4; D may be TRBD1 (5 bases). Germline V lookup: CDR1 LNHDA, CDR2 SQIVND (reference sequence). V gave up 8 bases and J gave up 4 bases, with 17 bases separating them. This CDR3 is 15 amino acids long. CDR3 DNA: TGTGCCAGTCAAGGGGCCGGGGCGGGTAATGAAAAACTGTTTTTT. Its translation is CASQGAGAGNEKLFF. The full variable domain, with the rest looked up from reference TRBV19 and TRBJ1-4, is DGGITQSPKYLFRKEGQNVTLSCEQNLNHDAMYWYRQDPGQGLRLIYYSQIVNDFQKGDIAEGYSVSREKKESFPLTVTSAQKNPTAFYLCASQGAGAGNEKLFFGSGTQLSVL.

The chain uses TRBV20-1 and TRBJ2-7; D not certain. V lost 3 bases to trimming and J lost 3 bases, with 6 bases between them. In germline, CDR1 is DFQATT, CDR2 SNEGSKA (reference sequence). This CDR3 has 11 residues. CDR3 residues: CSASEIYEQYF. In nucleotides, the CDR3 is TGCAGTGCTAGTGAGATCTACGAGCAGTACTTC.

The chain combines TRBV7-8 with TRBJ1-2, with no clear D. The CDR3 sequence is 15 residues long. V lost 2 bases, J lost 4 bases, and 14 bases lay in between. Germline CDR1 reads SGHVS; CDR2 reads FQNEAQ. Here the CDR3 DNA reads TGTGCCAGCAGCTTATTGGCCGGTGGGGTCTATGGCTACACCTTC. This encodes CASSLLAGGVYGYTF.

The J gene is TRBJ2-2, the V gene TRBV19, with 11 bases matching TRBD2. Germline assignment: CDR1 LNHDA and CDR2 SQIVND (reference sequence). CDR3 length equals 16 residues. V dropped 4 bases and J dropped 5; count of bases not matched to a gene: 6. The CDR3 protein is CASSTLAGGWTGELFF. The DNA for the CDR3 is TGTGCCAGTAGTACCCTAGCGGGGGGTTGGACCGGGGAGCTGTTTTTT.

The chain recombines TRBV5-6 with TRBJ2-7, with 9 bases aligning to TRBD1. The J segment lost 6 bases and the V segment lost 0 bases, leaving 10 bases of the junction unmatched. The CDR3 loop spans 16 amino acids. Per the germline V gene, CDR1 is SGHDT and CDR2 is YYEEEE. As DNA, the CDR3 is TGTGCCAGCAGCTTGGCCCGGACAGGGGTATCAAGCGAGCAGTACTTC. Amino acid sequence: CASSLARTGVSSEQYF.

The chain couples TRBV2 to TRBJ1-4, with D unclear. The CDR3 spans 16 residues. Germline values: CDR1 SNHLY, CDR2 FYNNEI. Between the trimmed V and J ends, which lost 1 base and 0 bases, there was a span of 9 bases. CDR3 bases: TGTGCCAGCAGTGAAGGGGCGAGATCAACTAATGAAAAACTGTTTTTT. Residues: CASSEGARSTNEKLFF.